This entry concerns a single TCR beta chain. The sample is drawn from a study of cytomegalovirus exposure and HLA in healthy donors. The ends were cut back, 5 bases at V and 6 bases at J, with 10 bases in the middle. Germline V lookup: CDR1 MNHEY, CDR2 SVGAGI. The CDR3 length is 12 residues. Method: immunoSEQ multiplex PCR; TCRdb's copy keeps in-frame clones and lacks some. The data show some 130,000 clones, 70% to 90% seen once. Material for sequencing was PBMCs. This rearrangement joins TRBV6-5 to TRBJ1-1, with D possibly TRBD1 on 5 matching bases. The receptor was isolated from a woman aged 25 to 45 in good health and CMV-seronegative. The CDR3 DNA follows: TGTGCCAGCAGTAGAGGGACTGCTGAAGCTTTCTTT. Its translation is CASSRGTAEAFF.